These 22 T cell receptor beta chains were sequenced from one sample in a study of OX40 agonist ivuxolimab in advanced cancers. Using immunoSEQ multiplex PCR, the repertoire was profiled, and TCRdb retains in-frame clones only, with some absent. Here the sample spans 65,000 to 90,000 clones, about 87% being singletons. The sequenced sample was CD4+ or CD8+ T cells sorted from blood, obtained in a trial of the OX40 agonist ivuxolimab. The receptors come from an adult with an advanced solid tumor such as melanoma, head and neck, liver or kidney cancer.

This chain joins TRBV4-2 and TRBJ1-1; D is possibly TRBD1 (5 bases). From germline, CDR1 is LGHNA and CDR2 YNFKEQ. This CDR3 contains 16 residues. V lost 1 base, J lost 0 bases, and 12 bases lay in between. CDR3: CASSQVPGNLNTEAFF. In DNA, the CDR3 is TGTGCCAGCAGCCAAGTGCCAGGGAATTTGAACACTGAAGCTTTCTTT.

V gene TRBV10-3 combines with J gene TRBJ2-2; tentatively, D is TRBD2 (5 bases). This CDR3 is built from 14 residues. V was clipped by 7 bases and J by 1 base, with 10 bases between them. Germline values: CDR1 ENHRY, CDR2 SYGVKD. CDR3 nucleotide sequence: TGTGCCATCAACGGGAATCTGAACACCGGGGAGCTGTTTTTT. It translates to CAINGNLNTGELFF.

The genes are TRBV6-1 and TRBJ1-1; D might be TRBD1 (6 bases). The V end was cut by 6 bases, the J end by 1 base, with 12 bases between. Germline assignment: CDR1 MNHNS and CDR2 SASEGT. The CDR3 has 14 amino acids. For the CDR3, the DNA is TGTGCCAGCAGACCACAGGGACCGAACACTGAAGCTTTCTTT. Encoded protein: CASRPQGPNTEAFF.

This clone was seen just once. This rearrangement joins TRBV2 to TRBJ2-7; TRBD2 aligns across 10 bases. Germline V gives CDR1 SNHLY, CDR2 FYNNEI. CDR3 length: 14 amino acids. Germline trimming cut 3 bases from V and 5 bases from J; bases unmatched to any gene: 4. DNA of the CDR3: TGTGCCAGCAGTGATCTAGCGGGAGTGCACGAGCAGTACTTC. This gives the protein CASSDLAGVHEQYF.

The chain uses TRBV6-4 and TRBJ2-1; the D gene is possibly TRBD1 (6 bases). This CDR3 comprises 17 residues. Trimming cost V 0 bases and J 0 bases, with 12 bases left between them. Germline CDR1 is MRHNA and CDR2 is SNTAGT. Here the CDR3 reads CASSDSGASGSYNEQFF. CDR3 sequence (DNA): TGTGCCAGCAGTGACTCGGGGGCGTCCGGCTCCTACAATGAGCAGTTCTTC.

In DNA form, the CDR3 reads TGTGCCAGCAGTTCCCGAATCCAGTTCACTGAAGCTTTCTTT. Translation: CASSSRIQFTEAFF. The chain employs TRBV28 and TRBJ1-1; unclear D gene. This CDR3 spans 14 amino acids. Germline values: CDR1 MDHEN, CDR2 SYDVKM. Trimming cost V 4 bases and J 4 bases, with 13 bases left between them.

The chain recombines TRBV6-6 with TRBJ1-1; 9 nucleotides line up with TRBD1. Germline CDR1 is MNHNY and CDR2 is SVGAGI (reference sequence). CDR3 size: 13 residues. V gave up 4 bases and J gave up 6 bases; unmatched junction bases: 3. CDR3 sequence reads: CASSWDRDAEAFF. CDR3 DNA: TGTGCCAGCAGTTGGGACAGGGATGCTGAAGCTTTCTTT.

V gene TRBV4-1 combines with J gene TRBJ2-7; D tentatively reads TRBD1 or TRBD2 (5 bases each). Germline assignment: CDR1 MGHRA and CDR2 YSYEKL. The V end lost 3 bases, the J end lost 2 bases, and 8 bases lay between the germline ends. The CDR3 is 13 amino acids. CDR3 sequence (DNA): TGCGCCAGCAGCCAGGGACCTACCTACGAGCAGTACTTC. Translated, it gives CASSQGPTYEQYF.

This chain links TRBV10-1 with TRBJ2-1; 15 nucleotides match TRBD2. Germline V gene sequence: CDR1 WNHNN, CDR2 SYGVQD (reference sequence). V lost 6 bases and J lost 0; bases outside the gene matches: 18. This CDR3 has 22 residues. Here the CDR3 reads CASSPDRPEGLAGGHSYNEQFF. The CDR3 region has the DNA TGCGCCAGCAGCCCCGACAGGCCTGAGGGACTAGCGGGAGGCCACTCCTACAATGAGCAGTTCTTC.

This chain joins TRBV27 and TRBJ1-5, with D unclear. CDR3 length: 14 residues. The V end lost 6 bases, the J end lost 7 bases, and 16 bases lay between the germline ends. CDR1 MNHEY and CDR2 SMNVEV come from the germline V gene (reference sequence). DNA for the CDR3: TGTGCCAGCAGCCCCAGTCCGAGGATACAGCCCCAGCATTTT. Amino acid sequence: CASSPSPRIQPQHF.

This chain uses TRBV27 with TRBJ2-1; the D gene is possibly TRBD2 (6 bases). This CDR3 has 15 residues. Germline V CDR1 and CDR2: MNHEY, SMNVEV (reference sequence). The V end was cut by 7 bases, the J end by 3 bases, with 16 bases between. DNA for the CDR3: TGTGCCAGCAATAGCGGTCGGAAGATCTACAATGAGCAGTTCTTC. Protein product: CASNSGRKIYNEQFF.

The rearrangement uses TRBV9 and TRBJ2-1; D unresolved. V lost 1 base and J lost 2, with 10 bases in between. The CDR3 covers 15 residues. Germline loops: CDR1 SGDLS, CDR2 YYNGEE. The CDR3 DNA follows: TGTGCCAGCAGCGTACAGACCGGTACCTACAATGAGCAGTTCTTC. Protein product: CASSVQTGTYNEQFF.

This chain connects TRBV7-9 to TRBJ2-7; a possible D gene is TRBD2 (5 bases). Germline V gene data show CDR1 as SEHNR and CDR2 as FQNEAQ (reference sequence). V gave up 4 bases and J gave up 3 bases, with 7 bases separating them. The CDR3 has 12 amino acids. CDR3 residues: CASSSGIYEQYF. The CDR3 region has the DNA TGTGCCAGCAGCTCCGGGATCTACGAGCAGTACTTC. Combining the CDR3 with reference TRBV7-9 and TRBJ2-7 gives the whole variable domain DTGVSQNPRHKITKRGQNVTFRCDPISEHNRLYWYRQTLGQGPEFLTYFQNEAQLEKSRLLSDRFSAERPKGSFSTLEIQRTEQGDSAMYLCASSSGIYEQYFGPGTRLTVT.

V gene TRBV7-6 combines with J gene TRBJ2-1; D gene unclear. Germline V gene lookup returns CDR1 SGHVS and CDR2 FNYEAQ. This CDR3 is built from 15 residues. Trimming pared 2 bases from V and 0 bases from J, leaving 8 bases between. The CDR3 DNA reads TGTGCCAGCAGCTTACGCCTTAGCTCCTACAATGAGCAGTTCTTC. Encoded protein: CASSLRLSSYNEQFF.

The chain recombines TRBV29-1 with TRBJ2-7, with 8 bases fitting TRBD1. Germline V gene sequence: CDR1 SQVTM, CDR2 ANQGSEA. The trim removed 6 bases at V and 3 bases at J, leaving 4 bases unmatched. The CDR3 length is 12 residues. The CDR3 nucleotides are TGCAGCGTCCAAACAGGGGGCTACGAGCAGTACTTC. It is translated as CSVQTGGYEQYF.

V and J are TRBV2 and TRBJ2-3; 10 positions match TRBD2. CDR3 length: 16 amino acids. J was trimmed by 5 bases and V by 6 bases; bases with no gene match: 11. Germline values: CDR1 SNHLY, CDR2 FYNNEI. In DNA, the CDR3 is TGTGCCAGCAGCGACATCGGACTAGCGGCTGGAGATACGCAGTATTTT. Protein sequence: CASSDIGLAAGDTQYF.

The V call is TRBV27, the J call TRBJ2-7; tentatively, D is TRBD2 (5 bases). From germline, CDR1 is MNHEY and CDR2 SMNVEV (reference sequence). Trimming took off 2 bases at V and 0 bases at J, with 14 bases between the two ends. The CDR3 is 16 amino acids. The CDR3 nucleotides read TGTGCCAGCAGTTTAGTGCTAGCCTCTTCCTCCTACGAGCAGTACTTC. This codes for CASSLVLASSSYEQYF.

V and J are TRBV5-4 and TRBJ2-2, with 10 bases identical to TRBD1. The junction had 6 bases not matched to a gene; V was cut back by 1 base and J by 6 bases. Germline values: CDR1 SGHNT, CDR2 YYREEE (reference sequence). The CDR3 has 16 amino acids. The CDR3 loop is CASSLRGQGIAGELFF. In nucleotides, the CDR3 is TGTGCCAGCAGCTTGAGGGGACAGGGGATCGCCGGGGAGCTGTTTTTT. Full variable domain (missing parts from reference TRBV5-4 and TRBJ2-2): ETGVTQSPTHLIKTRGQQVTLRCSSQSGHNTVSWYQQALGQGPQFIFQYYREEENGRGNFPPRFSGLQFPNYSSELNVNALELDDSALYLCASSLRGQGIAGELFFGEGSRLTVL.

In this sample, this clone turned up a few times. The chain joins TRBV30 to TRBJ1-1; no clear D. This CDR3 spans 13 amino acids. Germline loops: CDR1 GTSNPN, CDR2 SVGIG (reference sequence). V lost 0 bases, J lost 3 bases, and 8 bases lay in between. CDR3 protein: CAWSVQLYTEAFF. Here the CDR3 DNA reads TGTGCCTGGAGTGTACAGTTATACACTGAAGCTTTCTTT.

The CDR3 here is CASSPQQGYEQYF. CDR3 nucleotide sequence: TGTGCCAGCAGCCCACAACAGGGGTACGAGCAGTACTTC. This chain uses TRBV13 with TRBJ2-7; 7 nucleotides align to TRBD1. V lost 5 bases and J lost 4; bases outside the gene matches: 5. Germline V CDR1 and CDR2: PRHDT, FYEKMQ (reference sequence). This CDR3 comprises 13 residues.

The chain has TRBV5-1 and TRBJ2-2; D remains unclear. Trimming pared 0 bases from V and 5 bases from J, leaving 5 bases between. Germline CDR1 reads SGHRS; CDR2 reads YFSETQ. The CDR3 extends over 13 amino acids. The CDR3 loop is CASSLGGTGELFF. CDR3 coding DNA: TGCGCCAGCAGCTTGGGAGGAACCGGGGAGCTGTTTTTT.

The J gene is TRBJ1-1, the V gene TRBV9, with D possibly matching TRBD1 (5 bases). The CDR3 extends over 14 amino acids. The V gene's germline CDR1 is SGDLS and CDR2 YYNGEE. Trimming removed 6 bases from V and 1 base from J, with 13 bases in between. This chain's CDR3 is CASNSGTTNTEAFF. CDR3 DNA: TGTGCCAGCAACTCCGGGACCACGAACACTGAAGCTTTCTTT.